The 17 T cell receptor beta chains in this list originate from one sample, sequenced in a study of T cell changes during pregnancy in multiple sclerosis. Profiled with immunoSEQ multiplex PCR; TCRdb holds only in-frame clones, not every one. Seen here are about 50,000 clones, roughly 90% observed once, and the top ten hold around 0.37%. This specimen was CD4+ T cells from peripheral blood mononuclear cells, taken after pregnancy. The source of these receptors is a female donor with multiple sclerosis, enrolled in a pregnancy study.

The CDR3 protein is CASSYRVDTGELFF. The CDR3 bases are TGTGCCAGCAGTTACAGGGTCGACACCGGGGAGCTGTTTTTT. The rearrangement joins TRBV28 to TRBJ2-2; possibly TRBD1 for D (6 bases). Germline lookup yields CDR1 MDHEN and CDR2 SYDVKM. Deletions cut 4 bases from V and 3 bases from J, with 9 bases between. The CDR3 is 14 amino acids.

V usage is TRBV9 and J usage is TRBJ2-4, with TRBD2 identical over 11 bases. The length of the CDR3 is 17 residues. Germline CDR1 and CDR2: SGDLS and YYNGEE. J gave up 8 bases and V 3 bases, and 13 bases lay outside the gene matches. The DNA for the CDR3 is TGTGCCAGCAGCGAAACCGGGACTAGCGGAGCGGGGGACATTCAGTACTTC. Protein sequence: CASSETGTSGAGDIQYF.

This clone came up once. This chain uses TRBV19 with TRBJ2-5, with D possibly matching TRBD2 (5 bases). This CDR3 comprises 12 residues. Germline loops: CDR1 LNHDA, CDR2 SQIVND (reference sequence). V was clipped by 6 bases and J by 4 bases, with 9 bases between them. The CDR3 loop is CASSADLETQYF. In DNA, the CDR3 is TGTGCCAGTAGCGCGGACTTAGAGACCCAGTACTTC.

The chain is built from TRBV27 and TRBJ2-4; D call uncertain. The CDR3 is 14 residues long. Germline V gives CDR1 MNHEY, CDR2 SMNVEV (reference sequence). V shed 5 bases and J shed 3 bases, with 11 bases lying between them. CDR3 nucleotides: TGTGCCAGCAGTAAAACCGGTTTCAAAAACATTCAGTACTTC. Protein: CASSKTGFKNIQYF.

The V gene is TRBV6-1, the J gene TRBJ1-1, with 9 bases aligning to TRBD1. Trimming at V came to 6 bases and at J to 1 base, leaving 0 bases not matched to a gene. Germline loops: CDR1 MNHNS, CDR2 SASEGT. The CDR3 contains 13 residues. The CDR3, as DNA: TGTGCCAGCAGGGACAGGGGGAACACTGAAGCTTTCTTT. It translates to CASRDRGNTEAFF.

DNA for the CDR3: TGTGCCAGTACTACGGGAATAAATTACAATGAGCAGTTCTTC. Translating it yields CASTTGINYNEQFF. V is TRBV19 and J is TRBJ2-1, with D possibly being TRBD2 (5 bases). CDR3 length: 14 residues. The V gene's germline CDR1 is LNHDA and CDR2 SQIVND (reference sequence). Trimming removed 7 bases from V and 4 bases from J, with 14 bases in between.

V is TRBV21-1 and J is TRBJ2-7; TRBD2 is taken as the D call from the table, unchecked against the DNA. TRBV21-1 is recorded as a pseudogene. The CDR3 has 14 residues. The CDR3 loop reads CASSNRDLGYEQYF. As DNA, the CDR3 is TGTGCCAGCAGCAACCGGGACTTAGGCTACGAGCAGTACTTC.

V is TRBV15 and J is TRBJ1-5, with TRBD1 matching over 7 bases. The germline gives CDR1 LNHNV, CDR2 YYDKDF (reference sequence). After removal of 0 bases from V and 1 base from J, the junction contained 6 bases not matched to a gene. This CDR3 contains 17 residues. Here the CDR3 DNA reads TGTGCCACCAGCAGAGAAAGGGGGCTGGGGAGCAATCAGCCCCAGCATTTT. Encoded protein: CATSRERGLGSNQPQHF.

This sequence joins TRBV16 and TRBJ1-1; maybe TRBD1 (5 bases). The CDR3 spans 12 residues. Per germline, CDR1 KGHSY and CDR2 FQNENV. V was shortened by 4 bases and J by 6 bases, with 9 bases between the two germline ends. The CDR3 sequence is CASSRDRSEAFF. CDR3 nucleotides: TGTGCCAGCAGCCGAGACAGATCTGAAGCTTTCTTT.

This chain joins TRBV12-5 and TRBJ2-7; 9 bases are shared with TRBD2. Trimming took 8 bases from V and 2 from J; bases not matched to a gene: 25. This CDR3 comprises 20 residues. CDR1 is LGHNT, CDR2 FRNRAP, per germline. The CDR3 loop is CASPLLGGALTSGYPYEQYF. CDR3 nucleotides: TGTGCTAGTCCCCTTCTTGGCGGGGCTTTGACTAGCGGATATCCCTACGAGCAGTACTTC.

V usage is TRBV4-3 and J usage is TRBJ1-2; D ambiguous. Trimming stripped 0 bases from V and 8 bases from J, with 10 bases between. Germline V gene lookup returns CDR1 LGHNA and CDR2 YSLEER. CDR3 length: 13 residues. This chain's CDR3 is CASSQETGEGYTF. The CDR3 nucleotides are TGCGCCAGCAGCCAAGAAACGGGAGAAGGCTACACCTTC.

The count of this clone is one. The rearrangement links TRBV14 to TRBJ2-6, with 8 bases lining up with TRBD2. J was trimmed by 3 bases and V by 3 bases; bases with no gene match: 13. CDR1 and CDR2 (germline): SGHDN, FVKESK. CDR3 size: 19 residues. The CDR3 sequence is CASSHTGGRVIFGANVLTF. The CDR3 DNA reads as TGTGCCAGCAGCCACACGGGGGGGCGTGTTATCTTTGGGGCCAACGTCCTGACTTTC.

The gene calls are TRBV7-6 and TRBJ2-7; TRBD2 might be the D (7 bases). Germline V CDR1 and CDR2: SGHVS, FNYEAQ. Trimming took 1 base from V and 4 from J, leaving 8 bases between them. This CDR3 contains 13 residues. The CDR3 spells CASSLEGGYEQYF. Written as DNA, the CDR3 is TGTGCCAGCAGCTTAGAGGGGGGGTACGAGCAGTACTTC.

V usage is TRBV7-2 and J usage is TRBJ2-7; 9 nucleotides match TRBD2. Germline CDR1 SGHTA, CDR2 FQGNSA. J gave up 4 bases and V 1 base, and 5 bases lay outside the gene matches. CDR3 size: 15 residues. The CDR3 sequence: CASSLGLAGLYEQYF. CDR3 sequence (DNA): TGTGCCAGCAGCTTAGGGCTAGCGGGACTGTACGAGCAGTACTTC.

The gene calls are TRBV6-1 and TRBJ1-2; D ambiguous. CDR3 length: 14 amino acids. V was clipped by 0 bases and J by 4 bases, with 9 bases between them. The germline gives CDR1 MNHNS, CDR2 SASEGT. As DNA, the CDR3 is TGTGCCAGCAGTGAAGCGTGGGGAGGCTATGGCTACACCTTC. Translation: CASSEAWGGYGYTF.

This clone was counted many times. The rearrangement joins TRBV6-5 to TRBJ2-2; the D gene is possibly TRBD1 (6 bases). Germline CDR1 MNHEY, CDR2 SVGAGI. V was trimmed by 6 bases and J by 5 bases, leaving 16 bases between them. This CDR3 is 15 amino acids long. The CDR3 DNA is TGTGCCAGCAGGGGGGCCGGGCTCATAACCGGGGAGCTGTTTTTT. This sequence encodes CASRGAGLITGELFF.

The chain has TRBV29-1 and TRBJ2-3, with 11 nucleotides matching TRBD2. This CDR3 is 17 amino acids long. J lost 1 base, V lost 4 bases, and 10 bases had no gene match. The germline gives CDR1 SQVTM, CDR2 ANQGSEA. The CDR3 here is CSVAGVGTSGRTDTQYF. The CDR3 DNA reads TGCAGCGTTGCGGGGGTGGGGACTAGCGGTCGCACAGATACGCAGTATTTT.